One and the same sample provided the 24 T cell receptor beta chains below, sequenced in a study of shared clonotypes between healthy human individuals. Profiling relied on immunoSEQ multiplex PCR, and the TCRdb table lists in-frame clones only, not all of them. The data contain over 1.4 million clones, roughly 96% of them seen just once; the ten biggest clones take up more than 0.9%. The sample consisted of naive CD4+ T cells sorted from blood. Subset specified: CD45RA+ positively selected. The receptors originated from a man in his thirties or forties in good health.

The chain recombines TRBV7-8 with TRBJ2-1, with a tentative D call TRBD2 (5 bases). The CDR3 covers 13 residues. Trimming took 3 bases from V and 3 from J, leaving 6 bases between them. Germline V gives CDR1 SGHVS, CDR2 FQNEAQ. The DNA for the CDR3 is TGTGCCAGCAGCTTTCGGGGCTACAATGAGCAGTTCTTC. Its protein is CASSFRGYNEQFF.

This rearrangement joins TRBV5-1 to TRBJ2-5, with D possibly TRBD1 on 5 matching bases. This CDR3 comprises 15 residues. Trimming pared 6 bases from V and 7 bases from J, leaving 22 bases between. Germline V lookup: CDR1 SGHRS, CDR2 YFSETQ. The CDR3 spells CASKRDATDLGTQYF. DNA for the CDR3: TGCGCCAGCAAAAGAGACGCGACAGACTTGGGGACCCAGTACTTC.

The V gene is TRBV5-1, the J gene TRBJ2-3, with TRBD2 as a possible D gene (6 bases). The CDR3 is 15 amino acids. V dropped 6 bases and J dropped 2 bases, with 16 bases sitting between them. Germline-derived CDR1 and CDR2 are SGHRS and YFSETQ. CDR3 amino acids: CASTGWGDSTDTQYF. DNA of the CDR3: TGCGCCAGCACCGGTTGGGGGGACTCCACAGATACGCAGTATTTT.

V gene TRBV10-3 combines with J gene TRBJ2-5; TRBD1 matches at 7 bases. This CDR3 contains 11 residues. The germline gives CDR1 ENHRY, CDR2 SYGVKD. With V trimmed by 6 bases and J by 5 bases, 0 bases remained unmatched. Here the CDR3 DNA reads TGTGCCATCAGACAGGGGGAGACCCAGTACTTC. Translation: CAIRQGETQYF.

This clone was picked up one time. This chain uses TRBV18 with TRBJ1-5; D is perhaps TRBD1 (6 bases). The CDR3 extends over 14 amino acids. Germline V gene sequence: CDR1 KGHSH, CDR2 LQKENI. The V end was cut by 5 bases, the J end by 4 bases, with 12 bases between. CDR3 sequence: CASSGDISNQPQHF. CDR3 bases: TGTGCCAGCTCAGGGGACATAAGTAATCAGCCCCAGCATTTT.

The chain joins TRBV5-5 to TRBJ2-3, with 7 bases aligning to TRBD1. CDR3 size: 15 residues. Germline V lookup: CDR1 SGHKS, CDR2 YYEKEE (reference sequence). V lost 2 bases, J lost 6 bases, and 9 bases stayed unmatched. The CDR3 spells CASSFDRVSMDTQYF. In DNA form, the CDR3 reads TGTGCCAGCAGCTTCGACAGGGTCTCCATGGATACGCAGTATTTT.

The chain couples TRBV28 to TRBJ2-7; 13 nucleotides align to TRBD2. Germline CDR1 reads MDHEN; CDR2 reads SYDVKM. V shed 2 bases and J 0 bases; nucleotides not matched to a gene: 7. The CDR3 consists of 18 residues. This chain's CDR3 is CASSLVLAGGPSSYEQYF. Here the CDR3 DNA reads TGTGCCAGCAGTTTAGTACTAGCGGGAGGGCCCTCCTCCTACGAGCAGTACTTC.

V and J are TRBV19 and TRBJ1-1; D is undetermined. Looked up from germline, CDR1 is LNHDA and CDR2 is SQIVND (reference sequence). This CDR3 is built from 14 residues. The V end lost 5 bases, the J end lost 4 bases, and 14 bases lay between the germline ends. The CDR3 DNA follows: TGTGCCAGTAGTTGGCGAGGGTTCGGCACTGAAGCTTTCTTT. This sequence encodes CASSWRGFGTEAFF.

A note on this clone: At one end, the junction sequence differs from germline, possibly due to a read error. The V gene is TRBV10-3, the J gene TRBJ2-2; D uncertain. There are 10 residues in the CDR3. Germline CDR1 is ENHRY and CDR2 is SYGVKD. In DNA form, the CDR3 reads TGTGCCACCAGTGCCGGGGAGCTGTTTTTT. Translation: CATSAGELFF.

The J gene is TRBJ2-5, the V gene TRBV5-1, with D maybe TRBD1 (5 bases). There are 13 residues in the CDR3. The V end was cut by 5 bases, the J end by 2 bases, with 10 bases between. Germline V lookup: CDR1 SGHRS, CDR2 YFSETQ. As DNA, the CDR3 is TGCGCCAGCAGAGGGGCAGCTCAAGAGACCCAGTACTTC. It yields the protein CASRGAAQETQYF.

Turning to this clone: Other DNA sequences in the same sample also yield this CDR3. The J gene is TRBJ2-2, the V gene TRBV7-9; unclear D gene. With 1 base removed from V and 2 bases from J, the gap between germline ends came to 5 bases. The CDR3 sequence is 14 residues long. CDR1 is SEHNR, CDR2 FQNEAQ, per germline (reference sequence). The CDR3 protein is CASSLGSNTGELFF. In DNA, the CDR3 is TGTGCCAGCAGCTTAGGCAGTAACACCGGGGAGCTGTTTTTT. The complete variable domain, with remaining parts taken from reference TRBV7-9 and TRBJ2-2, reads DTGVSQNPRHKITKRGQNVTFRCDPISEHNRLYWYRQTLGQGPEFLTYFQNEAQLEKSRLLSDRFSAERPKGSFSTLEIQRTEQGDSAMYLCASSLGSNTGELFFGEGSRLTVL.

The chain recombines TRBV11-3 with TRBJ1-1; D is uncertain. Germline CDR1 reads SGHNT; CDR2 reads YENEEA. Trimming took 0 bases from V and 6 from J, leaving 8 bases between them. CDR3 length equals 13 residues. CDR3 loop: CASSLEGTAEAFF. The CDR3 DNA reads as TGTGCCAGCAGCTTAGAGGGTACCGCTGAAGCTTTCTTT. Drawing the rest from reference TRBV11-3 and TRBJ1-1, the complete variable domain is EAGVVQSPRYKIIEKKQPVAFWCNPISGHNTLYWYLQNLGQGPELLIRYENEEAVDDSQLPKDRFSAERLKGVDSTLKIQPAELGDSAVYLCASSLEGTAEAFFGQGTRLTVV.

The rearrangement joins TRBV6-1 to TRBJ2-7; TRBD1 matches at 8 bases. The CDR3 is 14 amino acids. From germline, CDR1 is MNHNS and CDR2 SASEGT. Germline trimming cut 5 bases from V and 3 bases from J; bases unmatched to any gene: 6. CDR3 DNA sequence: TGTGCCAGCAGTCTGGGACAGGTCTACTACGAGCAGTACTTC. Translation gives CASSLGQVYYEQYF.

This chain joins TRBV4-1 and TRBJ1-5, with a weak D call TRBD1 (5 bases). The length of the CDR3 is 13 residues. Germline CDR1 MGHRA, CDR2 YSYEKL. Trimming took off 5 bases at V and 9 bases at J, with 14 bases between the two ends. CDR3 protein: CASSAPAQGPQHF. For the CDR3, the DNA is TGCGCCAGCAGCGCACCGGCCCAGGGGCCCCAGCATTTT.

The chain carries TRBV6-6 and TRBJ1-5; a weak D match, TRBD1 (6 bases). V lost 8 bases, J lost 4 bases, and 15 bases lay in between. The CDR3 runs to 14 residues. CDR1 and CDR2 (germline): MNHNY, SVGAGI (reference sequence). The CDR3 DNA reads TGTGCCAGCTCTAAGGGGGGGGCGAATCAGCCCCAGCATTTT. Its protein is CASSKGGANQPQHF.

The chain uses TRBV19 and TRBJ2-6, with D unclear. The CDR3 is 19 amino acids. Trimming cost V 7 bases and J 0 bases, with 22 bases left between them. CDR1 and CDR2 (germline): LNHDA, SQIVND (reference sequence). CDR3 DNA: TGTGCCAGTACCCTTCAGGCTATTGGTCCTGGCTCTGGGGCCAACGTCCTGACTTTC. The encoded protein is CASTLQAIGPGSGANVLTF.

The V gene is TRBV19, the J gene TRBJ1-2; 8 nucleotides match TRBD1. Losses at the gene ends were 4 bases for V and 8 bases for J; bases not matched to a gene: 9. Germline V CDR1 and CDR2: LNHDA, SQIVND (reference sequence). This CDR3 spans 14 amino acids. The CDR3 sequence: CASSSTGTGIGYTF. CDR3 in DNA: TGTGCCAGTAGTAGCACCGGGACAGGTATCGGCTACACCTTC.

This chain uses TRBV5-4 with TRBJ2-1; 7 bases align to TRBD2. Unmatched junction bases numbered 10, after V lost 9 bases and J lost 1 base. This CDR3 contains 15 residues. Germline V gene lookup returns CDR1 SGHNT and CDR2 YYREEE (reference sequence). This chain's CDR3 is CATGRDPSSYNEQFF. CDR3 nucleotides: TGTGCCACTGGGAGGGATCCCTCTTCCTACAATGAGCAGTTCTTC.

The CDR3 region has the DNA TGTGCCAGCAGTTACTCGACAGGGGTCCAGGAAAAACTGTTTTTT. Translating gives CASSYSTGVQEKLFF. The chain combines TRBV6-5 with TRBJ1-4, with 8 bases lining up with TRBD1. After removal of 0 bases from V and 8 bases from J, the junction contained 5 bases not matched to a gene. This CDR3 comprises 15 residues. CDR1 and CDR2 from the germline V gene are MNHEY and SVGAGI.

The chain uses TRBV18 and TRBJ2-1; 15 bases are shared with TRBD2. The CDR3 sequence is 15 residues long. CDR1 and CDR2 (germline): KGHSH, LQKENI. V lost 0 bases, J lost 15 bases, and 6 bases stayed unmatched. The CDR3 DNA reads as TGTGCCAGCTCACCACCGGGACTAGCGGGGGGAGGGACGTTCTTC. Translation: CASSPPGLAGGGTFF. Based on the CDR3 plus reference TRBV18 and TRBJ2-1, the full variable domain is NAGVMQNPRHLVRRRGQEARLRCSPMKGHSHVYWYRQLPEEGLKFMVYLQKENIIDESGMPKERFSAEFPKEGPSILRIQQVVRGDSAAYFCASSPPGLAGGGTFFGPGTRLTVL.

This chain joins TRBV28 and TRBJ2-1; either TRBD1 or TRBD2 may supply D (5 bases each). CDR1 and CDR2 (germline): MDHEN, SYDVKM. The CDR3 has 20 amino acids. V lost 3 bases and J 0 bases, leaving 24 bases between the germline ends. CDR3 coding DNA: TGTGCCAGCAGTTTCGTTATATCGGGACGGGGTATGATCTCCTACAATGAGCAGTTCTTC. As protein: CASSFVISGRGMISYNEQFF.

This chain uses TRBV6-4 with TRBJ2-3; TRBD2 agrees at 12 bases. The J segment lost 4 bases and the V segment lost 5 bases, leaving 4 bases of the junction unmatched. Germline-derived CDR1 and CDR2 are MRHNA and SNTAGT. The CDR3 runs to 15 residues. DNA for the CDR3: TGTGCCAGCAGTTCACTAGCGGGAGGACCAGATACGCAGTATTTT. It codes for CASSSLAGGPDTQYF.

The chain joins TRBV5-1 to TRBJ2-7, with D hard to call. The CDR3 length is 17 residues. Trimming took off 1 base at V and 0 bases at J, with 17 bases between the two ends. Germline V gives CDR1 SGHRS, CDR2 YFSETQ. The CDR3 sequence: CASSLPNKGANSYEQYF. The CDR3 DNA sequence: TGCGCCAGCAGCTTGCCCAATAAGGGTGCTAACTCCTACGAGCAGTACTTC. The full variable domain, its missing parts supplied by reference TRBV5-1 and TRBJ2-7, is KAGVTQTPRYLIKTRGQQVTLSCSPISGHRSVSWYQQTPGQGLQFLFEYFSETQRNKGNFPGRFSGRQFSNSRSEMNVSTLELGDSALYLCASSLPNKGANSYEQYFGPGTRLTVT.

The genes are TRBV7-3 and TRBJ2-1, with TRBD2 identical over 10 bases. The CDR3 covers 16 residues. Losses at the gene ends were 5 bases for V and 9 bases for J; bases not matched to a gene: 13. Germline V gene lookup returns CDR1 SGHTA and CDR2 FQGTGA. CDR3 bases: TGTGCCAGCAGCCCCAGGTTTGTTAGCGGGAGGAGTGAGCAGTTCTTC. Its protein is CASSPRFVSGRSEQFF.